The 11 T cell receptor beta chains in this list originate from one sample, sequenced in a study of OX40 agonist ivuxolimab in advanced cancers. TCRdb's copy holds only in-frame clones and misses some; the assay was immunoSEQ multiplex PCR. The sample records tens of thousands of clones, around 94% being singletons. This specimen consisted of CD4+ or CD8+ T cells sorted from blood, obtained in a trial of the OX40 agonist ivuxolimab. These receptors were collected from an adult with an advanced solid tumor such as melanoma, head and neck, liver or kidney cancer.

The chain carries TRBV4-2 and TRBJ2-1; 11 bases line up with TRBD2. The germline V gene has CDR1 LGHNA and CDR2 YNFKEQ. The CDR3 is made up of 15 amino acids. V lost 5 bases, J lost 4 bases, and 4 bases stayed unmatched. The CDR3 loop is CASSSGTSGYNEQFF. For the CDR3, the DNA is TGTGCCAGCAGCTCCGGGACTAGCGGTTACAATGAGCAGTTCTTC.

This chain links TRBV5-6 with TRBJ2-5; TRBD1 might be the D (6 bases). V lost 1 base and J 5 bases, leaving 12 bases between the germline ends. The CDR3 sequence is 14 residues long. Germline-derived CDR1 and CDR2 are SGHDT and YYEEEE. This CDR3 is CASSLRSGAETQYF. The CDR3, as DNA: TGTGCCAGCAGCTTGCGGTCAGGGGCCGAGACCCAGTACTTC.

The genes are TRBV6-5 and TRBJ2-7, with 12 bases identical to TRBD2. V gave up 6 bases and J gave up 4 bases; unmatched junction bases: 4. CDR1 is MNHEY and CDR2 is SVGAGI in the germline V gene. The CDR3 is made up of 14 amino acids. The CDR3 sequence: CASSPTSGGYEQYF. DNA of the CDR3: TGTGCCAGCAGCCCGACTAGCGGGGGATACGAGCAGTACTTC.

V usage is TRBV6-5 and J usage is TRBJ2-1; D is unclear. The ends were cut back, 7 bases at V and 6 bases at J, with 10 bases in the middle. Germline V gives CDR1 MNHEY, CDR2 SVGAGI. This CDR3 has 12 residues. CDR3 nucleotide sequence: TGTGCCAGCACTCTCCCCTCCAATGAGCAGTTCTTC. This gives the protein CASTLPSNEQFF.

V usage is TRBV7-6 and J usage is TRBJ2-3; the D is unclear. The V gene's germline CDR1 is SGHVS and CDR2 FNYEAQ. V lost 4 bases, J lost 4 bases, and 9 bases lay in between. CDR3 size: 13 residues. CDR3 region: CASSSRRSDTQYF. The CDR3 nucleotides read TGTGCCAGCAGCTCCCGACGGTCAGATACGCAGTATTTT.

The rearrangement links TRBV4-3 to TRBJ2-2, with D maybe TRBD2 (5 bases). Looked up from germline, CDR1 is LGHNA and CDR2 is YSLEER. This CDR3 is 17 amino acids long. V lost 4 bases and J lost 1, with 16 bases in between. CDR3 sequence reads: CASSPPPAAVNTGELFF. The CDR3 DNA is TGCGCCAGCAGCCCCCCCCCAGCGGCGGTGAACACCGGGGAGCTGTTTTTT.

This chain connects TRBV19 to TRBJ1-1; perhaps TRBD1 as D (5 bases). Germline assignment: CDR1 LNHDA and CDR2 SQIVND (reference sequence). This CDR3 is 14 amino acids long. Trimming removed 1 base from V and 4 bases from J, with 10 bases in between. Here the CDR3 reads CASSIGGVSTEAFF. The CDR3 DNA is TGTGCCAGTAGTATAGGGGGGGTGAGCACTGAAGCTTTCTTT. Supplemented by reference TRBV19 and TRBJ1-1, the full variable domain reads DGGITQSPKYLFRKEGQNVTLSCEQNLNHDAMYWYRQDPGQGLRLIYYSQIVNDFQKGDIAEGYSVSREKKESFPLTVTSAQKNPTAFYLCASSIGGVSTEAFFGQGTRLTVV.

The V and J genes are TRBV29-1 and TRBJ2-7; the D gene could be TRBD1 or TRBD2 (5 bases each). The CDR3 consists of 13 residues. V was clipped by 6 bases and J by 2 bases, with 14 bases between them. Germline V gives CDR1 SQVTM, CDR2 ANQGSEA. Written as DNA, the CDR3 is TGCAGCGTGGAGTCCAGGGAGCCCTACGAGCAGTACTTC. This sequence encodes CSVESREPYEQYF.

This rearrangement joins TRBV4-3 to TRBJ2-3; TRBD2 aligns across 15 bases. Germline CDR1 reads LGHNA; CDR2 reads YSLEER. Trimming at V came to 0 bases and at J to 3 bases, leaving 4 bases not matched to a gene. The CDR3 extends over 18 amino acids. CDR3 sequence reads: CASSQDPGLAGGTDTQYF. Written as DNA, the CDR3 is TGCGCCAGCAGCCAAGATCCCGGACTAGCGGGAGGGACAGATACGCAGTATTTT.

The chain combines TRBV9 with TRBJ1-4, with no clear D. Germline loops: CDR1 SGDLS, CDR2 YYNGEE. Deletions cut 0 bases from V and 5 bases from J, with 11 bases between. The CDR3 runs 15 residues. Here the CDR3 reads CASSVEGRKNEKLFF. Written as DNA, the CDR3 is TGTGCCAGCAGCGTAGAGGGCAGGAAAAATGAAAAACTGTTTTTT.

The rearrangement uses TRBV11-2 and TRBJ2-1; D is perhaps TRBD1 or TRBD2 (5 bases each). The CDR3 runs 16 residues. From germline, CDR1 is SGHAT and CDR2 FQNNGV. Trimming shortened V by 1 base and J by 8 bases, and 18 bases separated the two germline ends. This CDR3 is CASSLGPAGRGDEQFF. CDR3 DNA: TGTGCCAGCAGCTTAGGACCGGCGGGTAGGGGCGATGAGCAGTTCTTC.